This entry concerns a single T cell receptor (beta chain). Its antigen is unknown. RNA, at about 0.45 to 1 ug, was reverse transcribed with random hexamers. TCRdb re-called the immunoSEQ multiplex PCR reads with MiXCR, one entry per CDR3 protein. The table shows some 170,000 distinct CDR3 sequences, with approximately 93% occurring only once. The data originate from a study of CD8 T cells in Susac syndrome. Findings and limits, study-wide: By the study's own acknowledgment, its TCR sequencing and HLA analysis included relatively few individuals.

Germline V gives CDR1 SGHRS, CDR2 YFSETQ. V lost 2 bases and J lost 0, with 11 bases in between. The CDR3 has 15 amino acids. The multiple sclerosis control group consisted of treatment-naive patients whose relapsing-remitting disease, which was either stable or active, fulfilled revised McDonald criteria. The sequence came from a human donor with multiple sclerosis. The chain employs TRBV5-1 and TRBJ2-5; a weak D match, TRBD1 (7 bases). Sequencing used CD4+ T cells from PBMCs. Here the CDR3 reads CASSFAGQNQETQYF. The DNA of the CDR3 is TGCGCCAGCAGCTTCGCGGGACAGAACCAAGAGACCCAGTACTTC. The full variable domain, rest sourced from reference TRBV5-1 and TRBJ2-5, is KAGVTQTPRYLIKTRGQQVTLSCSPISGHRSVSWYQQTPGQGLQFLFEYFSETQRNKGNFPGRFSGRQFSNSRSEMNVSTLELGDSALYLCASSFAGQNQETQYFGPGTRLLVL.